The subject of this entry is one T cell receptor (beta chain). The authors reverse transcribed about 0.5 to 1 ug RNA with random hexamers. TCRdb recomputed calls from the immunoSEQ multiplex PCR reads with MiXCR, one row per CDR3 protein. The sample lists approximately 130,000 distinct CDR3 sequences; around 91% were seen once. The sample originates from a study of CD8 T cells in Susac syndrome. The material sequenced was CD8+ T cells from PBMCs. The source of this sequence is a human donor with multiple sclerosis.

CDR3 nucleotide sequence: TGTGCCAGCAGCTTAGTAGGGAATCAAGAGACCCAGTACTTC. The encoded protein is CASSLVGNQETQYF. This chain links TRBV7-9 with TRBJ2-5; D ambiguous. The length of the CDR3 is 14 residues. Per germline, CDR1 SEHNR and CDR2 FQNEAQ (reference sequence). Trimming pared 1 base from V and 2 bases from J, leaving 8 bases between.